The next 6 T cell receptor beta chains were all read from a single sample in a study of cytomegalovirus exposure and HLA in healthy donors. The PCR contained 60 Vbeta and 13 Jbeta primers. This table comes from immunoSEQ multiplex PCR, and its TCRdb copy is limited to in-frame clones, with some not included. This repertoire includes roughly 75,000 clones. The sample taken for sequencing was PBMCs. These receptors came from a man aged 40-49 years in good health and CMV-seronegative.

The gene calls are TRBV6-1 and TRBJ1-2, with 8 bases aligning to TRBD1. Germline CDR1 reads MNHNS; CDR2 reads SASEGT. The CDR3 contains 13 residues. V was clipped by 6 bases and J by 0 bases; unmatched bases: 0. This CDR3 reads CASSRGPNYGYTF. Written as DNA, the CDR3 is TGTGCCAGCAGCAGGGGGCCTAACTATGGCTACACCTTC.

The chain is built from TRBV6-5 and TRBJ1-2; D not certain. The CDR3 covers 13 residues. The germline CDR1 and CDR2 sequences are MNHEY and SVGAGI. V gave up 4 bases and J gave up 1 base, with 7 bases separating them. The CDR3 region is CASSWGVNYGYTF. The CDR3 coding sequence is TGTGCCAGCAGTTGGGGAGTTAACTATGGCTACACCTTC.

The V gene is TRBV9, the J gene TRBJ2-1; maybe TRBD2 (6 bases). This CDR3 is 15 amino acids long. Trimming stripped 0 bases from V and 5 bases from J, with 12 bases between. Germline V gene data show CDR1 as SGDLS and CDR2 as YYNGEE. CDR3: CASSVGAGPNNEQFF. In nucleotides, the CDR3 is TGTGCCAGCAGCGTAGGGGCGGGGCCAAACAATGAGCAGTTCTTC.

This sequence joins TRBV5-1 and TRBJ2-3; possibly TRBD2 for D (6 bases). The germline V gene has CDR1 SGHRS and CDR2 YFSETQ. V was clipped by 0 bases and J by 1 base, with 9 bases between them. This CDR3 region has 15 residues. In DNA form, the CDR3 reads TGCGCCAGCAGCTTGGGGGCTAGCGGCACAGATACGCAGTATTTT. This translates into CASSLGASGTDTQYF. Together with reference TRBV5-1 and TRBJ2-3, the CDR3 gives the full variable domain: KAGVTQTPRYLIKTRGQQVTLSCSPISGHRSVSWYQQTPGQGLQFLFEYFSETQRNKGNFPGRFSGRQFSNSRSEMNVSTLELGDSALYLCASSLGASGTDTQYFGPGTRLTVL.

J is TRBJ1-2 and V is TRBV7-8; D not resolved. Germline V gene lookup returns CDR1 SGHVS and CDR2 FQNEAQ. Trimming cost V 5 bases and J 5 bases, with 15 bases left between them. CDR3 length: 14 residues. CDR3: CASSQKYNLYGYTF. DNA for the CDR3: TGTGCCAGCAGCCAGAAGTATAATTTATATGGCTACACCTTC. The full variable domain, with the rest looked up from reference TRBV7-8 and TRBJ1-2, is GAGVSQSPRYKVAKRGQDVALRCDPISGHVSLFWYQQALGQGPEFLTYFQNEAQLDKSGLPSDRFFAERPEGSVSTLKIQRTQQEDSAVYLCASSQKYNLYGYTFGSGTRLTVV.

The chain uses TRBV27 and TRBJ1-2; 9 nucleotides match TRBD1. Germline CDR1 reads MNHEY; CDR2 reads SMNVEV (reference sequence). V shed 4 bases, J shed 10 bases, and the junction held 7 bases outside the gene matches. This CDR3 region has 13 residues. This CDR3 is CASSYRDRVAYTF. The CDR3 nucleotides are TGTGCCAGCAGTTACCGGGACAGGGTCGCCTACACCTTC.